Listed below are T cell receptor beta chains from one sample, sequenced in a study of cytomegalovirus exposure and HLA in healthy donors. Measured with immunoSEQ multiplex PCR; TCRdb has only the in-frame clones, and not every one. The repertoire holds 150,000 to 200,000 clones, with about 81% as singletons. Sequenced: PBMCs. The source is a woman younger than 35 in good health and CMV-seronegative. Each CDR3 is given with its conserved first and last residue. D genes are given only for firm matches. Clone size is shown for a subset of rows, as once, few, many or a class of expanded clone.

>TRBD1|TRBV7-3|TRBJ2-6|few
TGTGCCAGCAGCACTACAGGGGTGCAAGCTGGGGCCAACGTCCTGACTTTC
CASSTTGVQAGANVLTF
>TRBD1|TRBV27|TRBJ1-2|.
TGTGCCAGCAGTTTAGTGGCAGGGGGTCCTTGGGTCTATGGCTACACCTTC
CASSLVAGGPWVYGYTF
>TRBD2|TRBV12-5|TRBJ2-3|few
TGTGCTAGTGGTTCAGCACTAGCGGGGGGGAGTAAAGATACGCAGTATTTT
CASGSALAGGSKDTQYF
>TRBD2|TRBV6-5|TRBJ2-1|.
TGTGCCAGCAGTTTTAGCGGGAGTGTCCCCTACAATGAGCAGTTCTTC
CASSFSGSVPYNEQFF
>TRBD1|TRBV5-1|TRBJ2-3|.
TGCGCCAGCAGCCCGGGACAGGGAAGCACAGATACGCAGTATTTT
CASSPGQGSTDTQYF
>.|TRBV29-1|TRBJ1-6|few
TGCAGCGTTGCCCAGGCTGAGAATTCACCCCTCCACTTT
CSVAQAENSPLHF
>.|TRBV7-6|TRBJ1-1|.
TGTGCCACCGACAAGCTTTTTTGGGCTGAAGCTTTCTTT
CATDKLFWAEAFF
>TRBD1|TRBV2|TRBJ1-1|.
TGTGCCAGCAGTGACGGACAGGGAGGGGACACTGAAGCTTTCTTT
CASSDGQGGDTEAFF
>TRBD2|TRBV11-2|TRBJ2-7|.
TGTGCCAGCAGCTTAGACTGGGGGGGTTTAGAGCAGTACTTC
CASSLDWGGLEQYF
>TRBD2|TRBV10-3|TRBJ2-4|.
TGTGCCATCAGTGACCCGGAAACTAGCGGACTAGCCAAAAACATTCAGTACTTC
CAISDPETSGLAKNIQYF
>TRBD2|TRBV6-4|TRBJ2-3|once
TGTGCCAGCAGAAAGACTAGCGGGGCAACAGATACGCAGTATTTT
CASRKTSGATDTQYF
>.|TRBV18|TRBJ1-2|once
TGTGCCAGCTCACCCCGGGCCGACAGGCTTTATGGCTACACCTTC
CASSPRADRLYGYTF
>.|TRBV5-8|TRBJ1-5|.
TGTGCCAGCAGTTCCGGACAGTGGATGTACCGCAATCAGCCCCAGCATTTT
CASSSGQWMYRNQPQHF
>.|TRBV9|TRBJ1-1|.
TGTGCCAGCAGCGTAGTTGGCCAGGGTGAAGCTTTCTTT
CASSVVGQGEAFF
>TRBD2|TRBV30|TRBJ2-7|few
TGTGCCTGGACTACGTTTACTAGCGGGATAATTTACGAGCAGTACTTC
CAWTTFTSGIIYEQYF
>.|TRBV5-1|TRBJ2-2|.
TGCGCCAGCAGCTTGGCTTCTTCCACCGGGGAGCTGTTTTTT
CASSLASSTGELFF
>TRBD1|TRBV5-1|TRBJ2-1|once
TGCGCCAGCAGCTGGGGACAGGGGAATAATGAGCAGTTCTTC
CASSWGQGNNEQFF
>TRBD1|TRBV6-1|TRBJ1-2|.
TGTGCCAGCAGAGACCCACAGGGGAACTATGGCTACACCTTC
CASRDPQGNYGYTF
>TRBD1|TRBV5-1|TRBJ2-2|.
TGCGCCAGCAGCTTGGACAGGGGGAGATTAACCGGGGAGCTGTTTTTT
CASSLDRGRLTGELFF
>TRBD2|TRBV28|TRBJ2-1|once
TGTGCCAGCAGTTCCGCGGGGGGCGGAATCTACAATGAGCAGTTCTTC
CASSSAGGGIYNEQFF
>TRBD1|TRBV18|TRBJ1-4|once
TGTGCCAGCTCACCCACGACAGGGAATGAAAAACTGTTTTTT
CASSPTTGNEKLFF
>.|TRBV11-2|TRBJ1-1|once
TGTGCCAGCAGCTTAGTTTTCGGTCGCGAAGCTTTCTTT
CASSLVFGREAFF
>TRBD1|TRBV4-2|TRBJ2-7|.
TGTGCCAGCAGCCAAGAAGACCAAACAGGGGAGCCCTTCTCCTACGAGCAGTACTTC
CASSQEDQTGEPFSYEQYF
>TRBD1|TRBV5-4|TRBJ2-7|.
TGTGCCAGCAGCCAGGGACAGGGGGCCTGGTACGAGCAGTACTTC
CASSQGQGAWYEQYF
>.|TRBV6-1|TRBJ1-5|.
TGTGCCAGCAGTGAAATTCCAACAGATTATAGCAATCAGCCCCAGCATTTT
CASSEIPTDYSNQPQHF
>.|TRBV18|TRBJ2-7|.
TGTGCCAGCTCCGTCCGGCAGAACGGGGGTTACGAGCAGTACTTC
CASSVRQNGGYEQYF
>TRBD2|TRBV27|TRBJ2-6|.
TGTGCCAGCAGTTTATCGCCCTGGGAGGGTCGGGGGTCTGGGGCCAACGTCCTGACTTTC
CASSLSPWEGRGSGANVLTF
>TRBD2|TRBV19|TRBJ2-1|.
TGTGCCAGTAGACCCACTAGCGGGAGTTTATTACGTGAGCAGTTCTTC
CASRPTSGSLLREQFF
>TRBD1|TRBV2|TRBJ1-5|.
TGTGCCAGCAAGGACAGGCCAGGGCCCCAGCATTTT
CASKDRPGPQHF
>.|TRBV5-1|TRBJ1-1|once
TGCGCCAGCAGCTTGTACGGACAGAGTGAAGCTTTCTTT
CASSLYGQSEAFF
>.|TRBV2|TRBJ1-5|once
TGTGCCAGCAGTGATTCGGGGGGGAATAGCAATCAGCCCCAGCATTTT
CASSDSGGNSNQPQHF
>TRBD2|TRBV15|TRBJ2-1|.
TGTGCCACCAGCAAGGATTTAGGGGCCAGCGGGAGGGCCGGTGAGCAGTTCTTC
CATSKDLGASGRAGEQFF
>.|TRBV30|TRBJ1-6|.
TGTGCCTGTCAGGGGAGCTCCTATAATTCACCCCTCCACTTT
CACQGSSYNSPLHF
>TRBD2|TRBV2|TRBJ2-2|.
TGTGCCAGTGGACTAGCGGGAGATAACGGGGAGCTGTTTTTT
CASGLAGDNGELFF
>TRBD2|TRBV7-9|TRBJ2-3|.
TGTGCCAGCAGCCCACTTACTAGCGGGAGAGCAGATACGCAGTATTTT
CASSPLTSGRADTQYF
>.|TRBV6-5|TRBJ2-7|.
TGTGCCAGCAGTTCAGGGGTCTACGAGCAGTACTTC
CASSSGVYEQYF
>.|TRBV19|TRBJ2-2|few
TGTGCCAGTAGTCTCGACAGGCCGTCGAACACCGGGGAGCTGTTTTTT
CASSLDRPSNTGELFF
>TRBD2|TRBV15|TRBJ2-7|.
TGTGCCACCAGCAGAGGGTCTAGCGGGAGCGTTTCCTACGAGCAGTACTTC
CATSRGSSGSVSYEQYF
>.|TRBV4-1|TRBJ2-1|.
TGCGCCAGCAGCCCCGCAGGACAGCTGGACTGGAGGCAGTTCTTC
CASSPAGQLDWRQFF
>TRBD2|TRBV4-1|TRBJ2-5|.
TGCGCCAGCAGCCAAAACTTGCGGGAGCCAGGGGAGACCCAGTACTTC
CASSQNLREPGETQYF
>.|TRBV7-9|TRBJ2-1|.
TGTGCCAGCAGGCAAGGAGGGAGCTCCTACAATGAGCAGTTCTTC
CASRQGGSSYNEQFF
>TRBD1|TRBV7-9|TRBJ2-1|.
TGTGCCAGCAGCCGACAGGGCGATGAGCAGTTCTTC
CASSRQGDEQFF
>.|TRBV7-9|TRBJ2-1|.
TGTGCCAGCAGCTTAGAGGGGCTCACTGGCACGTTCTTC
CASSLEGLTGTFF
>TRBD1|TRBV7-3|TRBJ2-5|.
TGTGCCAGCAGTGCCGACCCCCCGGGACAGGGGGCCCACGGGACCCAGTACTTC
CASSADPPGQGAHGTQYF
>TRBD1|TRBV7-2|TRBJ1-4|.
TGTGCCAGCAGTTGGGACAGTGTGAATGAAAAACTGTTTTTT
CASSWDSVNEKLFF
>TRBD1|TRBV5-6|TRBJ1-2|few
TGTGCCAGCAGCTCGGGACAGGGTGTTCCCTATGGCTACACCTTC
CASSSGQGVPYGYTF
>TRBD1|TRBV9|TRBJ2-3|.
TGTGCCAGCAGCGTAGCGTCACAGGGGCGAGCTAGCACAGATACGCAGTATTTT
CASSVASQGRASTDTQYF
>.|TRBV6-1|TRBJ2-7|.
TGTGCCAGCGCAGTCAGATCCTACGAGCAGTACTTC
CASAVRSYEQYF
>TRBD2|TRBV6-4|TRBJ2-2|.
TGTGCCAGCAGTGGTACGCCCCTAGCGGGGGGCCTCGCCGGGGAGCTGTTTTTT
CASSGTPLAGGLAGELFF
>TRBD1|TRBV27|TRBJ1-1|.
TGTGCCAGCAGCGTTGGGACAGCCGCTGAAGCTTTCTTT
CASSVGTAAEAFF
>.|TRBV5-1|TRBJ2-7|.
TGCGCCAGCAGCTTGGTGGCAGGTGGATCCTACGAGCAGTACTTC
CASSLVAGGSYEQYF
>.|TRBV6-5|TRBJ2-2|once
TGTGCCAGCAGTTACCCGGGGACCGGGGAGCTGTTTTTT
CASSYPGTGELFF